This T cell receptor beta chain was recorded in a study of T cell changes during pregnancy in multiple sclerosis. V gave up 0 bases and J gave up 7 bases; unmatched junction bases: 8. The germline gives CDR1 ENHRY, CDR2 SYGVKD. This CDR3 spans 15 amino acids. Sequencing was performed with immunoSEQ multiplex PCR; in TCRdb, only in-frame clones are kept and a portion is missing. In the table there are roughly 110,000 clones, more than 80% of which are singletons. The sequence derives from a female donor with multiple sclerosis, enrolled in a pregnancy study. Material: peripheral blood, obtained before pregnancy. The chain combines TRBV10-3 with TRBJ2-7, with TRBD1 matching 8 bases. Written as DNA, the CDR3 is TGTGCCATCAGTGAGTCGGCAGGGGGCCTGGGAGAGCAGTACTTC. Residues: CAISESAGGLGEQYF.